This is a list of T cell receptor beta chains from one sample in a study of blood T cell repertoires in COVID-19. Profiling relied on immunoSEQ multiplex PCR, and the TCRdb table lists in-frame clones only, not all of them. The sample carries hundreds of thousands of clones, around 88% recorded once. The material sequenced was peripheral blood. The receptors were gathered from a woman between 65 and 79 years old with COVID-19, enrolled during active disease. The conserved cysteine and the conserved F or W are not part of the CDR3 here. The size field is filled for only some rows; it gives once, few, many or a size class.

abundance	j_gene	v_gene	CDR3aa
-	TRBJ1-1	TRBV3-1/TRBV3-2	ASSYRGTTFGTEAF
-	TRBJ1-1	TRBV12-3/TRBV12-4	ASSLEGWTEAF
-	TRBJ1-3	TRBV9	ASSVSSSGNTIY
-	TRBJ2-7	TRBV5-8	ASSLTDYEQY
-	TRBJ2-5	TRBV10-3	AISDPRVTETQY
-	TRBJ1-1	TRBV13	ASRGGANAWNTEAF
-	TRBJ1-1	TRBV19	ASSLTAGGGTEAF
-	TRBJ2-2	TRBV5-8	ASSLRTGNTGELF
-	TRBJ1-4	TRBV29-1	SVSGQGYEKLF
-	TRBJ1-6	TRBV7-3	ASSLGQENSPLH
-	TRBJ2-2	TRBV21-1	ANGGTSGVTGELF
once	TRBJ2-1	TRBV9	ASSVAGGSSYNEQF
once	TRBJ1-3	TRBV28	ASSLGQGVGNTIY
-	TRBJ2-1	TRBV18	ASSPGGSYNEQF
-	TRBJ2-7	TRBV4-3	ASSMGQTYEQY
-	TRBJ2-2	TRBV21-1	ASSIEDRPTGELF
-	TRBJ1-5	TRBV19	ASSMAQGGQPQH
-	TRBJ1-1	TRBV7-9	ASSLGDMNTEAF
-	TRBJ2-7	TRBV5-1	ASSSLAGGGEQY
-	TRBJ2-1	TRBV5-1	ASSLASRGQF
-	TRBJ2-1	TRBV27	ASSLQGQGGPYNEQF
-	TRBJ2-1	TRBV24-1	ATSDLRRGGRADNEQF
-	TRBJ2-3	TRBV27	ASSPNRFLAGVPDTQY
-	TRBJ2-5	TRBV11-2	ASAPGGMGETQY
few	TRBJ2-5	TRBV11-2	ASSLGETQTQY
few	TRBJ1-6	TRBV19	ASTSGVSYNSPLH
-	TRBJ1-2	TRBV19	ASSPQGPYGYT
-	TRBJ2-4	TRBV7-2	ASSQQGTAKNIQY
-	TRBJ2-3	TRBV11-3	ASSGNRADTQY
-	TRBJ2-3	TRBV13	ASSRTSGGMVTDTQY
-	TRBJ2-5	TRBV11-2	ASSRTQRGDETQY
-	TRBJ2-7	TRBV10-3	AISGSGVYEQY
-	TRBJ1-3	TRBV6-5	ASSYGGHHSGNTIY
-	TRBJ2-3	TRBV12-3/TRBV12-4	ASGRKLGDTQY
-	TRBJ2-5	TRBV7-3	ASSLTGVAKETQY
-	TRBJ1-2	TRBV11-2	ASSHRGGGYT
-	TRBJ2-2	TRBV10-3	AISPTGGDTGELF
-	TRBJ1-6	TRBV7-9	ASSFKYGTGGSPLH
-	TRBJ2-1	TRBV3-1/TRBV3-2	ASIGTVDNEQF
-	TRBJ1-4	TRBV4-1	ASSQELRDRAF
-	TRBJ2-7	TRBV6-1	ASSEGGRGVYEQY
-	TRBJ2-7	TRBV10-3	ASGAAYEQY
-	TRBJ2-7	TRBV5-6	ASSLSQGTEQY
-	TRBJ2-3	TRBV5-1	ASSLAFRGVEADTQY